This TCR beta chain was profiled in a study of identifying expanded T cells in peripheral blood. General study results and limits: Differentially abundant clones: 1 to 1.5 between replicates, 16.4 at 2 to 3 weeks, under 25 at four.

This clone was found a few times. Its specificity is not known. The protocol was immunoSEQ multiplex PCR, while the TCRdb copy is restricted to in-frame clones and leaves out a portion. The sample consists of more than 80,000 clones, 88% of them appearing once. V lost 6 bases to trimming and J lost 6 bases; unmatched junction nucleotides: 6. From germline, CDR1 is LNHDA and CDR2 SQIVND (reference sequence). The CDR3 has 14 residues. Source material: blood. The sequence came from a person aged 18-70 years in good health. V and J are TRBV19 and TRBJ1-5, with TRBD1 identical over 9 bases. CDR3 in DNA: TGTGCCAGTAGCGGGACAGGGTTCTCTCAGCCCCAGCATTTT. This sequence encodes CASSGTGFSQPQHF.